This T cell receptor (beta chain) was sequenced during a study of blood T cell repertoires in COVID-19. About the research overall: Both acute and convalescent COVID-19 samples were obtained from the United States, Italy and Spain. In each case, the material was cDNA or gDNA derived from T cells, B-cell-depleted T cells, or PBMCs.

Clones were sequenced by immunoSEQ multiplex PCR, and TCRdb holds only the in-frame ones, with some missing. This table has roughly 100,000 clones, around 80% appearing once. This CDR3 is built from 16 residues. The germline V gene encodes CDR1 MGHRA and CDR2 YSYEKL. V was pared by 3 bases and J by 3 bases, with 3 bases of the junction left unmatched. Material: peripheral blood. The receptor comes from a man aged 60-69 years with active or convalescent COVID-19. This rearrangement joins TRBV4-1 to TRBJ2-4; 12 nucleotides agree with TRBD2. The CDR3 DNA is TGCGCCAGCAGCCACCCTAGCGGGAGGGTCAAAAACATTCAGTACTTC. Translating it yields CASSHPSGRVKNIQYF.